Below are 14 T cell receptor beta chains sequenced from a single sample in a study of cytomegalovirus exposure and HLA in healthy donors. The PCR made use of 60 Vbeta and 13 Jbeta primers. Measured with immunoSEQ multiplex PCR; TCRdb has only the in-frame clones, and not every one. The sample consists of about 140,000 clones, 70% to 80% of them appearing once. Material for sequencing was PBMCs. The receptors originated from a man between 40 and 49 years old in good health and CMV-seropositive.

V is TRBV4-1 and J is TRBJ2-2; TRBD2 agrees at 14 bases. Trimming cost V 4 bases and J 3 bases; bases outside gene matches: 4. The germline CDR1 and CDR2 sequences are MGHRA and YSYEKL. There are 17 residues in the CDR3. CDR3 sequence (DNA): TGCGCCAGCAGCCGGGGACTAGCGGGAGTCGACACCGGGGAGCTGTTTTTT. This gives the protein CASSRGLAGVDTGELFF.

J is TRBJ1-5 and V is TRBV6-5, with D uncertain. The V and J ends lost 0 bases and 0 bases respectively, with 9 bases between them. The CDR3 consists of 16 residues. Germline V gene lookup returns CDR1 MNHEY and CDR2 SVGAGI. This CDR3 reads CASSYSYGDSNQPQHF. In DNA, the CDR3 is TGTGCCAGCAGTTACTCTTACGGGGATAGCAATCAGCCCCAGCATTTT.

The chain joins TRBV5-6 to TRBJ1-2; 7 nucleotides line up with TRBD1. In germline, CDR1 is SGHDT, CDR2 YYEEEE. The CDR3 sequence is 14 residues long. The V and J ends lost 2 bases and 4 bases, in that order; junction bases with no gene match: 5. CDR3 loop: CASSLGTDLYGYTF. CDR3 sequence (DNA): TGTGCCAGCAGCTTAGGGACAGACCTCTATGGCTACACCTTC.

The J gene is TRBJ2-1, the V gene TRBV18, with 7 bases identical to TRBD1. The CDR3 totals 15 residues. Germline lookup yields CDR1 KGHSH and CDR2 LQKENI. V lost 5 bases, J lost 3 bases, and 7 bases stayed unmatched. The CDR3 DNA reads TGTGCCAGCTCAGCCGGGACAGCTTACTACAATGAGCAGTTCTTC. Its translation is CASSAGTAYYNEQFF.

The gene calls are TRBV11-2 and TRBJ2-7; TRBD2 aligns across 9 bases. This CDR3 has 15 residues. Germline lookup yields CDR1 SGHAT and CDR2 FQNNGV. The V segment lost 5 bases and the J segment 0 bases; nucleotides outside the gene matches: 5. The DNA for the CDR3 is TGTGCCAGCAGCATCCGAGCGGGAGGCTCCTACGAGCAGTACTTC. Encoded protein: CASSIRAGGSYEQYF. The full variable domain, in which reference TRBV11-2 and TRBJ2-7 provide the parts outside the CDR3, is EAGVAQSPRYKIIEKRQSVAFWCNPISGHATLYWYQQILGQGPKLLIQFQNNGVVDDSQLPKDRFSAERLKGVDSTLKIQPAKLEDSAVYLCASSIRAGGSYEQYFGPGTRLTVT.

This clone has only a few counts. The chain recombines TRBV10-1 with TRBJ1-6; D unclear. With 3 bases removed from V and 3 bases from J, the gap between germline ends came to 3 bases. The germline V gene has CDR1 WNHNN and CDR2 SYGVQD (reference sequence). The CDR3 has 13 amino acids. For the CDR3, the DNA is TGCGCCAGCAGTGACAGCTATAATTCACCCCTCCACTTT. Protein: CASSDSYNSPLHF.

This clone was observed a few times. The genes are TRBV4-1 and TRBJ2-5, with D possibly matching TRBD1 (6 bases). The J call may be mistaken, given a closer DNA end match to TRBJ2-7. From germline, CDR1 is MGHRA and CDR2 YSYEKL. The CDR3 length is 15 residues. As DNA, the CDR3 is TGCGCCAGCAGCCAAATCGTCCAGGGGCACTACGAGCAGTACTTC. Translating gives CASSQIVQGHYEQYF.

The chain couples TRBV4-1 to TRBJ2-7, with 9 bases that match TRBD2. CDR3 length: 16 residues. The V gene end was trimmed by 1 base and the J gene end by 4 bases; junction bases not matched to a gene: 8. CDR1 MGHRA and CDR2 YSYEKL come from the germline V gene. CDR3 loop: CASSQGASGIVYEQYF. The CDR3, as DNA: TGCGCCAGCAGCCAAGGGGCTAGCGGGATTGTGTACGAGCAGTACTTC.

The V gene is TRBV29-1, the J gene TRBJ1-4, with a tentative D call TRBD1 (5 bases). CDR3 length: 13 residues. CDR1 and CDR2 from the germline V gene are SQVTM and ANQGSEA. V was shortened by 6 bases and J by 4 bases, with 12 bases between the two germline ends. The CDR3 sequence: CSVGGAINEKLFF. In nucleotides, the CDR3 is TGCAGCGTCGGAGGGGCAATTAATGAAAAACTGTTTTTT.

As for this clone: Germline and junction disagree at one end, which may indicate a read error. This chain links TRBV7-9 with TRBJ1-1; 11 bases are a match to TRBD1. The CDR3 contains 14 residues. The germline CDR1 and CDR2 sequences are SEHNR and FQNEAQ (reference sequence). In DNA form, the CDR3 reads TGTTCCAGCAGCTTTGGGACAGGGGGCACTGAAGCTTTCTTT. Translated: CSSSFGTGGTEAFF. The full variable domain, in which reference TRBV7-9 and TRBJ1-1 provide the parts outside the CDR3, is DTGVSQNPRHKITKRGQNVTFRCDPISEHNRLYWYRQTLGQGPEFLTYFQNEAQLEKSRLLSDRFSAERPKGSFSTLEIQRTEQGDSAMYLCSSSFGTGGTEAFFGQGTRLTVV.

The V call is TRBV11-2, the J call TRBJ2-3, with 7 bases fitting TRBD1. CDR3 length: 17 residues. With 5 bases clipped from V and 0 bases from J, the junction kept 11 bases outside the gene matches. The germline V gene encodes CDR1 SGHAT and CDR2 FQNNGV. The CDR3 region is CASSRDSPSPSTDTQYF. The CDR3 DNA sequence: TGTGCCAGCAGCCGGGACAGTCCTTCCCCTAGCACAGATACGCAGTATTTT.

The chain has TRBV28 and TRBJ1-5, with D perhaps TRBD1 (5 bases). The length of the CDR3 is 15 residues. V gave up 2 bases and J gave up 4 bases, with 12 bases separating them. From germline, CDR1 is MDHEN and CDR2 SYDVKM. DNA of the CDR3: TGTGCCAGCAGTTTAGTAGGGGCCTCAAATCAGCCCCAGCATTTT. Translating it yields CASSLVGASNQPQHF.

This clone was found a few times. The chain recombines TRBV30 with TRBJ2-1, with 8 bases aligning to TRBD2. Germline V gene sequence: CDR1 GTSNPN, CDR2 SVGIG (reference sequence). This CDR3 region has 14 residues. V trimming: 2 bases; J trimming: 7 bases; junction bases outside the gene matches: 7. Here the CDR3 DNA reads TGTGCCTGGAGTCGTGCGGGGGGAGCAAATGAGCAGTTCTTC. Translating gives CAWSRAGGANEQFF. Complete variable domain (other parts from reference TRBV30 and TRBJ2-1): SQTIHQWPATLVQPVGSPLSLECTVEGTSNPNLYWYRQAAGRGLQLLFYSVGIGQISSEVPQNLSASRPQDRQFILSSKKLLLSDSGFYLCAWSRAGGANEQFFGPGTRLTVL.

This chain links TRBV5-1 with TRBJ2-4; TRBD2 might be the D (6 bases). The CDR3 runs 15 residues. CDR1 is SGHRS and CDR2 is YFSETQ in the germline V gene. V was shortened by 0 bases and J by 3 bases, with 10 bases between the two germline ends. Here the CDR3 reads CASSLDGSVKNIQYF. Written as DNA, the CDR3 is TGCGCCAGCAGCTTGGACGGGAGTGTCAAAAACATTCAGTACTTC.